The 20 T cell receptor beta chains in this list originate from one sample, sequenced in a study of response to subunit inactivated influenza vaccine. TCRdb ran MiXCR on the RT-PCR reads and lists one entry per CDR3 protein. The table shows 500,000 to 600,000 distinct CDR3 sequences, with around 8% occurring only once. Sequences were derived from PBMCs from blood, sampled less than 30 months after vaccination. The receptor source for this set is a man between 50 and 69 years old who received an inactivated influenza vaccine.

This clonotype occurred a few times. This chain connects TRBV5-1 to TRBJ1-6, with D perhaps TRBD1 (6 bases). V lost 0 bases to trimming and J lost 9 bases, with 16 bases between them. This CDR3 has 16 amino acids. Germline assignment: CDR1 SGHRS and CDR2 YFSETQ. The DNA of the CDR3 is TGCGCCAGCAGCTTGGGGCCCCCCAGAGGGGGTTCACCCCTCCACTTT. As protein: CASSLGPPRGGSPLHF.

This clonotype was observed a few times. The chain employs TRBV2 and TRBJ1-5; D possibly corresponds to TRBD1 (5 bases). The germline V and J ends were trimmed by 6 bases and 3 bases, with 9 bases remaining between them. Germline values: CDR1 SNHLY, CDR2 FYNNEI. CDR3 length: 13 amino acids. CDR3 coding DNA: TGTGCCAGCAGGCGGGACCACAATCAGCCCCAGCATTTT. Its translation is CASRRDHNQPQHF.

This clonotype has a handful of counts. The chain has TRBV9 and TRBJ1-1; D is ambiguous. There are 13 residues in the CDR3. The germline CDR1 and CDR2 sequences are SGDLS and YYNGEE. Trimming removed 0 bases from V and 5 bases from J, with 8 bases in between. CDR3 DNA: TGTGCCAGCAGCGTAGCGGGGAAGACTGAAGCTTTCTTT. Amino acids: CASSVAGKTEAFF.

The chain employs TRBV10-1 and TRBJ2-3; D not certain. The CDR3 runs 14 residues. CDR1 is WNHNN and CDR2 is SYGVQD in the germline V gene (reference sequence). V was shortened by 6 bases and J by 0 bases, with 10 bases between the two germline ends. The CDR3 loop reads CASSQYSSTDTQYF. In DNA, the CDR3 is TGCGCCAGCAGCCAGTATTCTAGCACAGATACGCAGTATTTT.

J is TRBJ2-1 and V is TRBV9, with D tentatively TRBD2 (5 bases). V was cut by 4 bases and J by 12 bases, with 14 bases left in between. In germline, CDR1 is SGDLS, CDR2 YYNGEE. This CDR3 is 12 amino acids long. The CDR3 coding sequence is TGTGCCAGCAGCTCTGTTAAGCGGCCGCAGTTCTTC. It is translated as CASSSVKRPQFF.

This clonotype was counted a few times. The J gene is TRBJ1-5, the V gene TRBV20-1, with D hard to call. Germline V CDR1 and CDR2: DFQATT, SNEGSKA (reference sequence). V lost 1 base and J 6 bases, leaving 10 bases between the germline ends. This CDR3 is built from 13 residues. DNA of the CDR3: TGCAGTGCTAGAGTGGCAGCGGGTCAGCCCCAGCATTTT. Protein product: CSARVAAGQPQHF.

The sample holds many counts of this clonotype. This rearrangement joins TRBV5-6 to TRBJ2-3, with 9 positions matching TRBD1. The CDR3 loop spans 17 amino acids. Germline CDR1 SGHDT, CDR2 YYEEEE. The V segment lost 1 base and the J segment 7 bases; nucleotides outside the gene matches: 13. CDR3 region: CASSLLFGDREDHTQYF. DNA for the CDR3: TGTGCCAGCAGCTTGCTCTTCGGGGACAGGGAGGACCATACGCAGTATTTT.

The chain has TRBV20-1 and TRBJ2-1; TRBD2 agrees at 9 bases. V shed 4 bases and J 1 base; nucleotides not matched to a gene: 5. The CDR3 contains 15 residues. From germline, CDR1 is DFQATT and CDR2 SNEGSKA (reference sequence). This CDR3 reads CSAKGTSLSYNEQFF. The CDR3 DNA sequence: TGCAGTGCTAAAGGGACTAGCCTTTCCTACAATGAGCAGTTCTTC.

This chain uses TRBV20-1 with TRBJ2-5, with D perhaps given as TRBD1 or TRBD2 (5 bases each). The germline V gene has CDR1 DFQATT and CDR2 SNEGSKA (reference sequence). This CDR3 contains 15 residues. V was pared by 4 bases and J by 5 bases, with 20 bases between. CDR3 DNA: TGCAGTGCTAACCTGGTGGGACGTACACATGAGACCCAGTACTTC. Translated, it gives CSANLVGRTHETQYF.

This clonotype was detected only a few times. The genes are TRBV20-1 and TRBJ2-2; D may be TRBD2 (6 bases). Germline assignment: CDR1 DFQATT and CDR2 SNEGSKA (reference sequence). This CDR3 region has 14 residues. Between the trimmed V and J ends, which lost 3 bases and 4 bases, there was a span of 12 bases. The DNA for the CDR3 is TGCAGTGCTAGGGGAAGGGGACTCACCGGGGAGCTGTTTTTT. Translating it yields CSARGRGLTGELFF.

This clonotype was counted ten times or more. V is TRBV5-5 and J is TRBJ2-1, with D perhaps matching TRBD2 (6 bases). Per the germline V gene, CDR1 is SGHKS and CDR2 is YYEKEE (reference sequence). Trimming took 0 bases from V and 3 from J, leaving 16 bases between them. CDR3 length: 17 amino acids. CDR3 residues: CASSLVPPGLIYNEQFF. The CDR3 nucleotides are TGTGCCAGCAGCTTGGTCCCGCCGGGACTGATCTACAATGAGCAGTTCTTC.

In this sample, this clonotype turned up a few times. V gene TRBV20-1 combines with J gene TRBJ2-1; D is unresolved. Trimming left V 4 bases short and J 6 bases short, with 7 bases between. This CDR3 is 11 amino acids long. Germline CDR1 reads DFQATT; CDR2 reads SNEGSKA (reference sequence). Here the CDR3 DNA reads TGCAGTGCTACCGGACCCAATGAGCAGTTCTTC. It specifies CSATGPNEQFF.

This clonotype occurred a few times. The chain combines TRBV10-2 with TRBJ2-7, with a weak D call TRBD1 (5 bases). The length of the CDR3 is 15 residues. V was pared by 8 bases and J by 0 bases, with 17 bases between. The germline gives CDR1 WSHSY, CDR2 SAAADI. The CDR3 here is CASLQDTGPSYEQYF. DNA of the CDR3: TGCGCCAGCCTACAGGATACTGGTCCCTCCTACGAGCAGTACTTC.

This clonotype was counted many times. The chain recombines TRBV2 with TRBJ1-1, with D possibly being TRBD1 (6 bases). Germline CDR1 is SNHLY and CDR2 is FYNNEI. The CDR3 is 17 residues long. The V end lost 7 bases, the J end lost 1 base, and 22 bases lay between the germline ends. In DNA form, the CDR3 reads TGTGCCAGCATACAGGGTGTTCTTCCCCCCACGAACACTGAAGCTTTCTTT. This gives the protein CASIQGVLPPTNTEAFF.

The V and J genes are TRBV7-2 and TRBJ2-1; D might be TRBD2 (5 bases). The CDR3 totals 15 residues. In germline, CDR1 is SGHTA, CDR2 FQGNSA. V was cut by 6 bases and J by 4 bases, with 16 bases left in between. The DNA for the CDR3 is TGTGCCAGCAGTCGCGCGGCGGGTCAATACAATGAGCAGTTCTTC. This encodes CASSRAAGQYNEQFF.

This clonotype showed up just a few times. This chain uses TRBV7-9 with TRBJ1-1, with a weak D call TRBD1 (5 bases). CDR1 and CDR2 from the germline V gene are SEHNR and FQNEAQ (reference sequence). Trimming removed 3 bases from V and 10 bases from J, with 9 bases in between. The CDR3 runs 11 residues. In nucleotides, the CDR3 is TGTGCCAGCAGCTTGCACCAGGGAGCTTTCTTT. Translated, it gives CASSLHQGAFF. The full variable domain, in which reference TRBV7-9 and TRBJ1-1 provide the parts outside the CDR3, is DTGVSQNPRHKITKRGQNVTFRCDPISEHNRLYWYRQTLGQGPEFLTYFQNEAQLEKSRLLSDRFSAERPKGSFSTLEIQRTEQGDSAMYLCASSLHQGAFFGQGTRLTVV.

The genes are TRBV29-1 and TRBJ2-1, with 11 bases identical to TRBD1. Germline-derived CDR1 and CDR2 are SQVTM and ANQGSEA. CDR3 length: 17 residues. Trimming cost V 0 bases and J 3 bases; bases outside gene matches: 7. CDR3 bases: TGCAGCGTTGAAGATGGGACAGGGGGGGCGATCTACAATGAGCAGTTCTTC. Protein: CSVEDGTGGAIYNEQFF.

The CDR3 nucleotides are TGTGCCAGCAGCTTAGCGGTGGCAGACTACGAGCAGTACTTC. This gives the protein CASSLAVADYEQYF. The chain carries TRBV7-8 and TRBJ2-7; D is unclear. This CDR3 has 14 amino acids. Per the germline V gene, CDR1 is SGHVS and CDR2 is FQNEAQ. Trimming cost V 0 bases and J 3 bases, with 9 bases left between them. Based on the CDR3 plus reference TRBV7-8 and TRBJ2-7, the full variable domain is GAGVSQSPRYKVAKRGQDVALRCDPISGHVSLFWYQQALGQGPEFLTYFQNEAQLDKSGLPSDRFFAERPEGSVSTLKIQRTQQEDSAVYLCASSLAVADYEQYFGPGTRLTVT.

This chain joins TRBV11-2 and TRBJ1-1; 8 nucleotides line up with TRBD1. The germline V gene encodes CDR1 SGHAT and CDR2 FQNNGV. This CDR3 spans 15 amino acids. Trimming at V came to 0 bases and at J to 7 bases, leaving 7 bases not matched to a gene. CDR3 loop: CASSLDWSGTGEAFF. The CDR3 DNA sequence: TGTGCCAGCAGCTTAGATTGGTCTGGGACAGGTGAAGCTTTCTTT.

This clonotype was seen more than once but under ten times. The chain employs TRBV5-5 and TRBJ1-5; D not resolved. The germline V gene encodes CDR1 SGHKS and CDR2 YYEKEE (reference sequence). V was pared by 4 bases and J by 5 bases, with 10 bases between. CDR3 length: 13 residues. The CDR3: CASSIQRDQPQHF. DNA of the CDR3: TGTGCCAGCAGCATACAGCGAGATCAGCCCCAGCATTTT.